The rows below give T cell receptor beta chains drawn from one sample of a study of shared T cell receptors in the human thymus. The assay was immunoSEQ multiplex PCR, and TCRdb's table has in-frame clones only and misses some. The sample carries some 660,000 clones, about 89% recorded once. Separately, the same data were catalogued under a study of human thymus T cells.

The sequencing sample was made of thymocytes. These receptors were obtained from a boy less than two years old with a congenital heart defect. The CDR3 runs from the conserved cysteine through the conserved F or W. D genes are given only for firm matches. Clone size is not always given. Where it is, it says once, few, many or a class for expanded clones.

J: TRBJ2-7; V: TRBV4-3; size: NA; D: NA; CDR3: CASSPLRGTSSYEQYF; DNA: TGCGCCAGCAGCCCTCTTAGGGGCACCAGCTCCTACGAGCAGTACTTC
J: TRBJ1-1; V: TRBV5-1; size: few; D: NA; CDR3: CASSPLGLGAFF; DNA: TGCGCCAGCAGCCCTCTTGGGCTGGGAGCTTTCTTT
J: TRBJ2-5; V: TRBV5-1; size: NA; D: NA; CDR3: CASRREIQETQYF; DNA: TGCGCCAGCAGACGGGAGATCCAAGAGACCCAGTACTTC
J: TRBJ2-7; V: TRBV27; size: NA; D: NA; CDR3: CASSLSLTYEQYF; DNA: TGTGCCAGCAGTTTATCCCTTACCTACGAGCAGTACTTC
J: TRBJ2-1; V: TRBV5-1; size: NA; D: TRBD2; CDR3: CASSFGGGAFNEQFF; DNA: TGCGCCAGCAGCTTCGGCGGGGGGGCTTTCAATGAGCAGTTCTTC
J: TRBJ1-3; V: TRBV30; size: NA; D: TRBD1; CDR3: CAWSVQRTGRNTIYF; DNA: TGTGCCTGGAGTGTTCAACGGACAGGACGAAACACCATATATTTT
J: TRBJ1-4; V: TRBV7-6; size: NA; D: NA; CDR3: CASSLGTATNEKLFF; DNA: TGTGCCAGCAGCTTAGGGACAGCAACTAATGAAAAACTGTTTTTT
J: TRBJ1-4; V: TRBV27; size: NA; D: NA; CDR3: CASSGSGPPNEKLFF; DNA: TGTGCCAGCAGCGGGAGTGGTCCCCCCAATGAAAAACTGTTTTTT
J: TRBJ2-1; V: TRBV25-1; size: NA; D: NA; CDR3: CASSEYKADNEQFF; DNA: TGTGCCAGCAGTGAATATAAAGCCGACAATGAGCAGTTCTTC
J: TRBJ1-2; V: TRBV18; size: NA; D: NA; CDR3: CASSPMADSYGYTF; DNA: TGTGCCAGCTCACCGATGGCAGACAGTTATGGCTACACCTTC
J: TRBJ2-2; V: TRBV11-1; size: NA; D: TRBD2; CDR3: CASSPGLASSGELFF; DNA: TGTGCCAGCAGCCCGGGACTAGCGTCTTCCGGGGAGCTGTTTTTT
J: TRBJ2-7; V: TRBV4-1; size: NA; D: NA; CDR3: CASSYQGGSSYEQYF; DNA: TGCGCCAGCAGCTACCAAGGCGGTTCCTCCTACGAGCAGTACTTC
J: TRBJ1-2; V: TRBV30; size: NA; D: NA; CDR3: CAWSDRRDGYTF; DNA: TGTGCCTGGAGTGATAGGAGGGATGGCTACACCTTC
J: TRBJ1-3; V: TRBV4-3; size: NA; D: TRBD1; CDR3: CASSPGTGYGNTIYF; DNA: TGCGCCAGCAGCCCCGGGACAGGGTATGGAAACACCATATATTTT
J: TRBJ2-7; V: TRBV12-5; size: once; D: NA; CDR3: CASGLGSETYEQYF; DNA: TGTGCTAGTGGTTTGGGGAGCGAGACCTACGAGCAGTACTTC
J: TRBJ1-2; V: TRBV5-6; size: NA; D: TRBD1; CDR3: CASSFNDRAGGYTF; DNA: TGTGCCAGCAGCTTCAACGACAGGGCAGGTGGCTACACCTTC
J: TRBJ2-7; V: TRBV2; size: NA; D: TRBD2; CDR3: CASRPTSGRLFSYEQYF; DNA: TGTGCCAGCAGGCCCACTAGCGGGAGACTATTTTCCTACGAGCAGTACTTC
J: TRBJ2-1; V: TRBV5-1; size: NA; D: TRBD2; CDR3: CASSLAGTNIKLYNEQFF; DNA: TGCGCCAGCAGCTTGGCCGGGACTAACATAAAACTCTACAATGAGCAGTTCTTC
J: TRBJ2-5; V: TRBV6-1; size: NA; D: TRBD1; CDR3: CASRVRQGEETQYF; DNA: TGTGCCAGCAGGGTTCGCCAGGGGGAAGAGACCCAGTACTTC